This T cell receptor beta chain was captured by sequencing in a study of cytomegalovirus exposure and HLA in healthy donors. CDR1 and CDR2 (germline): MGHDK, SYGVNS. CDR3 length: 12 amino acids. PCR amplification relied on 60 Vbeta primers (plus 13 Jbeta primers). Clones were sequenced by immunoSEQ multiplex PCR, and TCRdb holds only the in-frame ones, with some missing. The sample has 55,000 to 80,000 clones; 74% are singletons. Comments on this clone: Mismatch with germline at one junction end may stem from a read error.

The gene calls are TRBV25-1 and TRBJ2-5; no clear D gene. This clonotype was obtained from a woman in her twenties or thirties in good health and CMV-seropositive. Sequenced: PBMCs. The CDR3 sequence: CASSMYQETQYF. CDR3 nucleotide sequence: TGTGCCAGCAGTATGTACCAGGAGACCCAGTACTTC.